A selection of T cell receptor beta chains follows, all from one sample in a study of beta chain features in type 1 diabetes. The method was immunoSEQ multiplex PCR; TCRdb's version includes in-frame clones alone and lacks a portion of them. The sample consists of under 300,000 clones, approximately 14% of them appearing once. The sequencing sample was made of naive CD4+ T cells from blood. Source of these receptors: a man younger than 40 with type 1 diabetes. CDR3s include the opening cysteine and the closing phenylalanine or tryptophan. Fields, in order: clone size, V gene, J gene, D gene, CDR3 protein, CDR3 DNA. A D gene is named only where the DNA matches it firmly. Clone size is not always given. Where it is, it says once, few, many or a class for expanded clones.

>NA|TRBV7-2|TRBJ2-1|NA
CASSYGVVFSYNEQFF
TGTGCCAGCAGCTACGGGGTCGTCTTCTCCTACAATGAGCAGTTCTTC
>NA|TRBV18|TRBJ2-5|TRBD2
CASSPPGLGSETQYF
TGTGCCAGCTCACCGCCGGGACTAGGATCGGAGACCCAGTACTTC
>few|TRBV2|TRBJ2-3|TRBD2
CASRGSGGAVDTQYF
TGTGCCAGCAGGGGTAGCGGGGGGGCAGTAGATACGCAGTATTTT
>NA|TRBV5-1|TRBJ2-3|NA
CASSLRGTDTQYF
TGCGCCAGCAGCTTGCGGGGCACAGATACGCAGTATTTT
>few|TRBV5-1|TRBJ1-1|NA
CASSLGTVYTEAFF
TGCGCCAGCAGCTTGGGGACAGTATACACTGAAGCTTTCTTT
>NA|TRBV28|TRBJ1-1|NA
CASSEVVTEAFF
TGTGCCAGCAGTGAGGTGGTGACTGAAGCTTTCTTT
>NA|TRBV11-2|TRBJ2-1|TRBD2
CASSLSGANLYNEQFF
TGTGCCAGCAGCCTTAGCGGGGCCAACCTCTACAATGAGCAGTTCTTC
>few|TRBV6-6|TRBJ2-5|TRBD2
CASASGGTKETQYF
TGTGCCAGCGCTAGCGGGGGCACAAAAGAGACCCAGTACTTC
>few|TRBV29-1|TRBJ2-7|TRBD2
CSARGGNEQYF
TGCAGCGCGCGGGGGGGAAACGAGCAGTACTTC
>NA|TRBV27|TRBJ2-3|TRBD1
CASSLTGVRDTQYF
TGTGCCAGCAGCCTGACAGGGGTGAGGGATACGCAGTATTTT
>few|TRBV6-5|TRBJ1-2|NA
CASSYSPGATNYGYTF
TGTGCCAGCAGTTACTCTCCCGGAGCTACTAACTATGGCTACACCTTC
>few|TRBV5-4|TRBJ2-3|NA
CASSEISTDTQYF
TGTGCCAGCAGCGAGATCAGCACAGATACGCAGTATTTT
>few|TRBV4-2|TRBJ1-3|TRBD1
CASSPGTGPRDGNTIYF
TGTGCCAGCAGCCCCGGGACAGGGCCCCGAGACGGAAACACCATATATTTT
>once|TRBV5-1|TRBJ1-1|NA
CASSLVRRLNTEAFF
TGCGCCAGCAGCTTGGTAAGGCGGCTGAACACTGAAGCTTTCTTT
>few|TRBV5-1|TRBJ2-2|TRBD1
CASSTGQGGGELFF
TGCGCCAGCAGCACGGGACAGGGCGGCGGGGAGCTGTTTTTT
>few|TRBV14|TRBJ2-5|NA
CATLMGALDQETQYF
TGTGCCACCCTAATGGGAGCGCTCGACCAAGAGACCCAGTACTTC
>few|TRBV6-5|TRBJ2-1|NA
CASSFDRFGDNEQFF
TGTGCCAGCAGTTTCGACCGTTTTGGAGACAATGAGCAGTTCTTC
>few|TRBV29-1|TRBJ2-7|NA
CSVTGRVGTMYEQYF
TGCAGCGTTACAGGCAGGGTAGGAACGATGTATGAGCAGTACTTC
>NA|TRBV25-1|TRBJ2-7|TRBD1
CASSSRTGISYEQYF
TGTGCCAGCAGCTCGAGGACAGGGATTTCCTACGAGCAGTACTTC
>NA|TRBV5-1|TRBJ2-5|TRBD2
CASSLGLAAQETQYF
TGCGCCAGCAGCTTGGGCCTAGCGGCCCAAGAGACCCAGTACTTC
>NA|TRBV5-6|TRBJ2-7|TRBD1
CASSWRDRGYEQYF
TGTGCCAGCAGCTGGCGGGACAGGGGTTACGAGCAGTACTTC
>few|TRBV7-2|TRBJ2-2|TRBD2
CASSFPLAGGRTGELFF
TGTGCCAGCAGCTTCCCTCTAGCGGGGGGAAGGACCGGGGAGCTGTTTTTT
>few|TRBV5-6|TRBJ2-2|NA
CASSSWGSGYTGELFF
TGTGCCAGCAGCTCATGGGGGAGCGGGTACACCGGGGAGCTGTTTTTT
>NA|TRBV6-6|TRBJ2-4|NA
CASSYSRTTKNIQYF
TGTGCCAGCAGTTACTCTCGGACTACCAAAAACATTCAGTACTTC
>few|TRBV30|TRBJ2-7|NA
CAWSLTGSYEQYF
TGTGCCTGGAGTCTGACAGGTAGTTACGAGCAGTACTTC
>NA|TRBV5-1|TRBJ2-5|NA
CASSFRDSRQETQYF
TGCGCCAGCAGCTTCCGGGACTCACGACAAGAGACCCAGTACTTC
>NA|TRBV6-5|TRBJ2-1|TRBD2
CASTPSGSSYNEQFF
TGTGCCAGCACCCCTAGCGGGAGCTCCTACAATGAGCAGTTCTTC
>NA|TRBV6-5|TRBJ2-1|NA
CATSRGSKSYNEQFF
TGTGCCACTTCGAGAGGGAGTAAGTCCTACAATGAGCAGTTCTTC
>NA|TRBV29-1|TRBJ2-1|NA
CSVERGMYNEQFF
TGCAGCGTTGAAAGGGGCATGTACAATGAGCAGTTCTTC
>NA|TRBV7-2|TRBJ2-5|TRBD2
CASSLAPAGPQETQYF
TGTGCCAGCAGCTTAGCGCCAGCGGGACCGCAAGAGACCCAGTACTTC
>NA|TRBV15|TRBJ1-5|TRBD1
CATSRGTGVSNQPQHF
TGTGCCACCAGCAGAGGGACAGGGGTGAGCAATCAGCCCCAGCATTTT
>NA|TRBV30|TRBJ1-5|TRBD1
CAWSRDSSNQPQHF
TGTGCCTGGAGCAGGGACAGTAGCAATCAGCCCCAGCATTTT
>few|TRBV5-1|TRBJ1-2|NA
CASSLASGARGYTF
TGCGCCAGCAGCTTGGCCTCTGGGGCCCGCGGCTACACCTTC
>NA|TRBV9|TRBJ2-1|NA
CASSVAALSRGRNEQFF
TGTGCCAGCAGCGTAGCCGCCCTTTCGAGAGGTAGGAATGAGCAGTTCTTC
>NA|TRBV10-3|TRBJ2-3|TRBD2
CAIREGTRTDTQYF
TGTGCCATCAGGGAGGGGACTAGAACAGATACGCAGTATTTT
>few|TRBV5-1|TRBJ2-5|TRBD2
CASSLGGGDEETQYF
TGCGCCAGCAGCTTGGGCGGGGGAGATGAGGAGACCCAGTACTTC
>NA|TRBV7-9|TRBJ2-7|NA
CASSRSGSSYEQYF
TGTGCCAGCAGCAGGAGCGGCAGCTCCTACGAGCAGTACTTC
>few|TRBV9|TRBJ1-6|NA
CASSVSSDNYNSPLHF
TGTGCCAGCAGCGTATCCTCGGACAACTATAATTCACCCCTCCACTTT
>NA|TRBV9|TRBJ2-4|TRBD1
CASSVTGTGNIQYF
TGTGCCAGCAGCGTCACCGGGACAGGAAACATTCAGTACTTC
>NA|TRBV23-1|TRBJ2-7|TRBD1
CASSHRPHGAITGVTYEQYF
TGCGCCAGCAGTCATAGACCTCACGGGGCGATAACAGGGGTGACCTACGAGCAGTACTTC
>few|TRBV29-1|TRBJ2-5|NA
CSAEGEQETQYF
TGCAGTGCCGAGGGTGAGCAAGAGACCCAGTACTTC
>NA|TRBV5-4|TRBJ1-1|TRBD1
CASSWGQGATEAFF
TGTGCCAGCAGCTGGGGACAGGGCGCCACTGAAGCTTTCTTT
>few|TRBV4-1|TRBJ1-2|TRBD1
CASSQRDRSPDGYTF
TGCGCCAGCAGCCAACGGGACAGAAGTCCCGATGGCTACACCTTC
>NA|TRBV5-1|TRBJ2-7|NA
CASSPQGLEQYF
TGCGCCAGCAGCCCGCAGGGACTCGAGCAGTACTTC
>NA|TRBV6-1|TRBJ1-6|NA
CASSESSYNSPLHF
TGTGCCAGCAGTGAGAGCTCCTATAATTCACCCCTCCACTTT
>few|TRBV7-2|TRBJ2-3|NA
CASSFRESDTQYF
TGTGCCAGCAGCTTCCGGGAGTCCGATACGCAGTATTTT
>few|TRBV23-1|TRBJ2-3|TRBD2
CASSQSRLKGISREGTQYF
TGCGCCAGCAGTCAATCGAGGTTAAAGGGAATATCTCGGGAGGGTACGCAGTATTTT
>few|TRBV6-1|TRBJ2-3|TRBD2
CASSLLAFTDTQYF
TGTGCCAGCAGCCTACTAGCGTTCACAGATACGCAGTATTTT